These T cell receptor beta chains were read from a single sample in a study of cytomegalovirus exposure and HLA in healthy donors. Some clones are missing from TCRdb's copy, which holds only in-frame ones; the method was immunoSEQ multiplex PCR. The data show under 140,000 clones, with approximately 79% seen just once and 5.5% to 7% held by the top ten. Sequenced: PBMCs. The source of these receptors is a young man in good health and CMV-seropositive. The CDR3 runs from the conserved cysteine through the conserved F or W. Fields, in order: D gene, clone size, V gene, J gene, CDR3 length, CDR3 DNA, CDR3 protein. D genes are given only for firm matches. The size entry is marked missing in some rows and otherwise reads once, few, many or a size class.

.,.,TRBV27,TRBJ1-1,14,TGTGCCAGCAGTTCCCGGTTCGGGGGCACTGAAGCTTTCTTT,CASSSRFGGTEAFF
.,.,TRBV21-1,TRBJ1-1,16,TGTGCCAGCAGCAAAGGAGAAGACAGGGGGAGAACTGAAGCTTTCTTT,CASSKGEDRGRTEAFF
TRBD1,few,TRBV28,TRBJ1-4,16,TGTGCCAGCAGTACCCCTCTAGGGGGCTCTAATGAAAAACTGTTTTTT,CASSTPLGGSNEKLFF
TRBD1,few,TRBV19,TRBJ1-1,15,TGTGCCAGTAGTGACGCAGGGGGCACGAACACTGAAGCTTTCTTT,CASSDAGGTNTEAFF
TRBD1,.,TRBV18,TRBJ2-3,17,TGTGCCAGCTCACCTTTAGCCGGGACAGGGAACACAGATACGCAGTATTTT,CASSPLAGTGNTDTQYF
TRBD1,.,TRBV7-8,TRBJ2-6,16,TGTGCCAGCAGCCTAACAGGGGACTCTGGGGCCAACGTCCTGACTTTC,CASSLTGDSGANVLTF
.,.,TRBV2,TRBJ2-7,12,TGTGCCAGCAGGGAACAGGGCTACGAGCAGTACTTC,CASREQGYEQYF
.,few,TRBV6-1,TRBJ2-7,13,TGTGCCAGCAGTGAACACATGGCATACGAGCAGTACTTC,CASSEHMAYEQYF
TRBD2,.,TRBV7-3,TRBJ2-1,14,TGTGCCAGCAGCTTAAGCGGGGGGGCCCCTGAGCAGTTCTTC,CASSLSGGAPEQFF
.,.,TRBV19,TRBJ1-1,14,TGTGCCAGTAGTATTGGGGAGGTGAACACTGAAGCTTTCTTT,CASSIGEVNTEAFF
.,.,TRBV4-2,TRBJ2-3,16,TGTGCCAGCAGCCAAGGGTTCGGGGGATCGGCAGATACGCAGTATTTT,CASSQGFGGSADTQYF
TRBD2,.,TRBV13,TRBJ2-5,16,TGTGCCAGCAGCTTAGAACTAGCGGGCTTCCAAGAGACCCAGTACTTC,CASSLELAGFQETQYF
TRBD1,.,TRBV27,TRBJ2-7,14,TGTGCCAGCAGCCAGACAGGGGGTGGTCACGAGCAGTACTTC,CASSQTGGGHEQYF
.,.,TRBV7-2,TRBJ2-1,13,TGTGCCAGCAGCTTATGGGGTTCGGGAGAGCAGTTCTTC,CASSLWGSGEQFF
.,.,TRBV27,TRBJ2-7,14,TGTGCCAGCAGTTCAGTGTCCCTCGGGAACGAGCAGTACTTC,CASSSVSLGNEQYF
TRBD1,.,TRBV7-9,TRBJ2-7,13,TGTGCCAGCAGCCAAACAGGGGGCTACGAGCAGTACTTC,CASSQTGGYEQYF
TRBD1,.,TRBV6-5,TRBJ2-7,15,TGTGCCAGCAGTAAAGATAGGGACAGAGGCTACGAGCAGTACTTC,CASSKDRDRGYEQYF
.,.,TRBV4-1,TRBJ1-6,16,TGCGCCAGCAGCCAAGACTCGAGCTCCTATAATTCACCCCTCTACTTT,CASSQDSSSYNSPLYF
TRBD1,.,TRBV19,TRBJ1-1,14,TGTGCCAGTAGTACCGACAGGGAGGAGGCTGAAGCTTTCTTT,CASSTDREEAEAFF
.,few,TRBV28,TRBJ2-7,14,TGTGCCAGCAGTTTAAACACAGGCTCCTACGAGCAGTACTTC,CASSLNTGSYEQYF
.,.,TRBV4-1,TRBJ1-1,14,TGCGCCAGCAGCCAAGAACAGGCCGACACTGAAGCTTTCTTT,CASSQEQADTEAFF
.,.,TRBV11-2,TRBJ1-1,15,TGTGCCAGCAGCCCGGGCTGGGGGCGGAACACTGAAGCTTTCTTT,CASSPGWGRNTEAFF
.,few,TRBV30,TRBJ1-5,14,TGTGCCTGGAGTGACGGGGACATTAATCAGCCCCAGCATTTT,CAWSDGDINQPQHF
.,.,TRBV6-6,TRBJ2-3,15,TGTGCCAGCAGTAGGAGGACCTCTAGCACAGATACGCAGTATTTT,CASSRRTSSTDTQYF